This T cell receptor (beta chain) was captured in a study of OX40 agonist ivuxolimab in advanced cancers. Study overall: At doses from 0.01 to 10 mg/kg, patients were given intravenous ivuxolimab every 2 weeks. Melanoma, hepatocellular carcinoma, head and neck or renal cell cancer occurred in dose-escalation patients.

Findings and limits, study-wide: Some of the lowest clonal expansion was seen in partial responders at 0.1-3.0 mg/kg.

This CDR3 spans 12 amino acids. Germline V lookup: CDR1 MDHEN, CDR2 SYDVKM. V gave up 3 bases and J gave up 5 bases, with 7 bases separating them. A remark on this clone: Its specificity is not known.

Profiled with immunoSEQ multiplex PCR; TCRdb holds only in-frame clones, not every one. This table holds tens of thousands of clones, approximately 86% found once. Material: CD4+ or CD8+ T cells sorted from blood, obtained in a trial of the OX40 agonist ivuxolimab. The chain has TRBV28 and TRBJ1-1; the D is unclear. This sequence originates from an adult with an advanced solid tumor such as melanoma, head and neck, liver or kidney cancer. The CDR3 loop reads CASSFIGTEAFF. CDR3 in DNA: TGTGCCAGCAGTTTTATCGGGACTGAAGCTTTCTTT. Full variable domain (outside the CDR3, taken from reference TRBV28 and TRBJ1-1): DVKVTQSSRYLVKRTGEKVFLECVQDMDHENMFWYRQDPGLGLRLIYFSYDVKMKEKGDIPEGYSVSREKKERFSLILESASTNQTSMYLCASSFIGTEAFFGQGTRLTVV.